The clone carrying this T cell receptor (beta chain) was counted only a few times. Its matching antigen is unknown. Individuals who donated were healthy Caucasians from Russia aged 6 to 90. The data are from a study of blood T cells in healthy people across ages. Combining a sample-barcoded 5' primer with a J-beta primer mix, a second PCR ran for about 7 to 11 cycles. One entry per CDR3 protein results from TCRdb running MiXCR on the 5' RACE reads. The table has hundreds of thousands of distinct CDR3 sequences, over 45% seen once; the top ten hold approximately 23%. Germline loops: CDR1 SEHNR, CDR2 FQNEAQ (reference sequence). The CDR3 runs 17 residues. V was pared by 4 bases and J by 8 bases, with 14 bases of the junction left unmatched. General observations from the study: Per-million-T-cell TCR beta diversity fell roughly linearly with age. PBMCs that were unsorted prevented a conclusive naive versus antigen-experienced comparison. Diversity estimates from one million T cells were considered underestimates.

The clonotype originates from a man under 40 in good health. V usage is TRBV7-9 and J usage is TRBJ1-4, with 9 bases fitting TRBD1. Sequencing input: blood. In nucleotides, the CDR3 is TGTGCCAGCAGCTGGACCGAGAAACAGGGGGCCAGGGAAAAACTGTTTTTT. Translation gives CASSWTEKQGAREKLFF.